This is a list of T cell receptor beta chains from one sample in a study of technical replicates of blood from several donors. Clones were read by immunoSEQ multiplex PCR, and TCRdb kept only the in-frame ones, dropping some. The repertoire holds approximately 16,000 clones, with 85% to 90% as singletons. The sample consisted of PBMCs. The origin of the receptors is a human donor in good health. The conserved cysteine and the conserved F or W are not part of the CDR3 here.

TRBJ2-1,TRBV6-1,AGTRTGPDEQF
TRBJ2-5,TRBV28,ASSSGTVKETQY
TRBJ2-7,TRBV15,ATSRDPLPSGNYEQY
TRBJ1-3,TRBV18,ASSPPSGSTGTFGNTIY
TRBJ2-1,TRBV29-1,SVTVGSGSVSRDEQF
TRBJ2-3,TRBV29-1,SVRRGASTDTQY
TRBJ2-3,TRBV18,ASSNWSLTDTQY
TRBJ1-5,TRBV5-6,ASSAPDSNQPQH
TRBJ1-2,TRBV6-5,ASRQGAPDGYT
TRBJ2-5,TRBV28,ASSSTRLAGGSSQY
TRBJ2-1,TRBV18,ASSPGGLAGVSYNEQF
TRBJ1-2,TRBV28,ASSPLGTGGNYGYT
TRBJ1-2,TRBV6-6,ASSYSAGGGYGYT
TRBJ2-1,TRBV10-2,ASSEGVEQF
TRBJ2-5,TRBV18,ASSPTGSFGETQY
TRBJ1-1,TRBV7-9,ASSHGLGINTEAF
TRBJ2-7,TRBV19,ASSIRQGGEQY
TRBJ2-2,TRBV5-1,ASNQGLAGRQTGELF
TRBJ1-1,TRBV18,ASTQGSGTEAF
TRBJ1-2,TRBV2,ASSDPKGAYGYT
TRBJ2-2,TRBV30,AWSYQGSGELF
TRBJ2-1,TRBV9,ASSPRGGAGGHEQF
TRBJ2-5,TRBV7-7,ASSLTVEKTQY
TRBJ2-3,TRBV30,AWSVGASGSTDTQY